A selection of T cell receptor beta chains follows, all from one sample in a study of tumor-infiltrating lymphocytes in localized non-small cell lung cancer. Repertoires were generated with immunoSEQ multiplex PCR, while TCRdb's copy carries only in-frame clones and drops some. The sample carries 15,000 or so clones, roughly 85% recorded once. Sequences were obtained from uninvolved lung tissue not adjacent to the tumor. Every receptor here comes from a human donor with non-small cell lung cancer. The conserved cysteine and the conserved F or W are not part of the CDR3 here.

CDR3 protein: ASNRLAGNEQF; V gene: TRBV14
CDR3 protein: ASSLGTRSEEQF; V gene: TRBV7-8
CDR3 protein: ASSPSLTRSGNTIY; V gene: TRBV7-9
CDR3 protein: AWAQGVNEQF; V gene: TRBV30
CDR3 protein: SARPFDEAF; V gene: TRBV20-1
CDR3 protein: ASQQTGSAYEQY; V gene: TRBV6-6
CDR3 protein: ASSFSDLRSYEQY; V gene: TRBV7-2
CDR3 protein: ASTREGLDTQY; V gene: TRBV5-1
CDR3 protein: ASSFSSTGSTDTQY; V gene: TRBV5-6
CDR3 protein: ASRRIYRTGPPFYYGYT; V gene: TRBV4-1
CDR3 protein: ASSRRSLTYEQY; V gene: TRBV5-6
CDR3 protein: ASSVRNSPLH; V gene: TRBV19
CDR3 protein: ASSQAETGTDTQY; V gene: TRBV4-1
CDR3 protein: ASSPQQDTEAF; V gene: TRBV18
CDR3 protein: ASSGRSGTEAF; V gene: TRBV6-1
CDR3 protein: ASSEYHTGGEQY; V gene: TRBV25-1
CDR3 protein: ASSLEGGPIAQY; V gene: TRBV6-1
CDR3 protein: ASSLDRGKSEQY; V gene: TRBV7-9